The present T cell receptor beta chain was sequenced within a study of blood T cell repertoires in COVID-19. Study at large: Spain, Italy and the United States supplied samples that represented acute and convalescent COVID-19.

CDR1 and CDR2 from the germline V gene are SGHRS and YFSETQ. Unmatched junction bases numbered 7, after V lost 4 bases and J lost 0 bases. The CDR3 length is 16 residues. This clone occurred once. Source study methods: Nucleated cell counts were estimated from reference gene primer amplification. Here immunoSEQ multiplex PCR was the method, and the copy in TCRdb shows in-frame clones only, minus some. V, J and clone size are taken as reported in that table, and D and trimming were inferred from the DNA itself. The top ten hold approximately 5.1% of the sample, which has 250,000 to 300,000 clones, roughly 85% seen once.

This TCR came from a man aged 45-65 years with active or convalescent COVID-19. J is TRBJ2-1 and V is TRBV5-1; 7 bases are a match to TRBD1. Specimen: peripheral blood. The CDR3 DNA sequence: TGCGCCAGCAGCCACCAGGGACAGAGCTCCTACAATGAGCAGTTCTTC. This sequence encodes CASSHQGQSSYNEQFF.